A single sample gave rise to the 5 T cell receptor beta chains below, sequenced in a study of T cells in Graves' hyperthyroidism and ophthalmopathy. Amplified TCR beta CDR3 regions came from RNA transcripts. The TCR CDR3 was amplified in a first-round RT-PCR using the HTBI primer set. Each CDR3 protein is one row after TCRdb ran MiXCR on the multiplex PCR reads. This sample has roughly 500,000 distinct CDR3 sequences; roughly 25% occur once, and the top ten carry around 11%. Sample: blood. The receptors stem from a woman younger than 45 with Graves' ophthalmopathy.

This clonotype was seen many times. This chain uses TRBV20-1 with TRBJ1-5; the D gene is possibly TRBD1 (5 bases). The CDR3 spans 14 residues. Between the trimmed V and J ends, which lost 7 bases and 4 bases, there was a span of 17 bases. Germline V gene sequence: CDR1 DFQATT, CDR2 SNEGSKA (reference sequence). CDR3 bases: TGCAGTGTCGGTCCAACCTGGGGGAATCAGCCCCAGCATTTT. This encodes CSVGPTWGNQPQHF.

Ten or more counts support this clonotype. This chain connects TRBV6-5 to TRBJ1-1; D is ambiguous. V was pared by 0 bases and J by 5 bases, with 13 bases between. The CDR3 sequence is 15 residues long. CDR1 is MNHEY and CDR2 is SVGAGI in the germline V gene. The CDR3 region has the DNA TGTGCCAGCAGTTACTCGAGAAGGTCGAGGACTGAAGCTTTCTTT. Protein: CASSYSRRSRTEAFF.

This clonotype was found once. The chain has TRBV6-1 and TRBJ1-3, with D perhaps matching TRBD1 (5 bases). Germline V gene lookup returns CDR1 MNHNS and CDR2 SASEGT. Trimming took 8 bases from V and 6 from J, leaving 8 bases between them. The CDR3 runs 11 residues. CDR3 sequence reads: CASLRENTIYF. The CDR3 region has the DNA TGTGCCAGCCTCAGGGAAAACACCATATATTTT.

This clonotype was observed many times. The chain has TRBV6-2 or TRBV6-3 and TRBJ1-5; 8 bases agree with TRBD1. Trimming at V came to 6 bases and at J to 5 bases, leaving 3 bases not matched to a gene. This CDR3 is built from 13 residues. CDR1 and CDR2 (germline): MNHEY, SVGEGT. Here the CDR3 DNA reads TGTGCCAGCAGAATGACAGGGGATCAGCCCCAGCATTTT. This translates into CASRMTGDQPQHF.

This clonotype has at least ten counts. V usage is TRBV7-9 and J usage is TRBJ2-5; 9 positions match TRBD1. The CDR3 sequence is 14 residues long. CDR1 SEHNR and CDR2 FQNEAQ come from the germline V gene (reference sequence). The J segment lost 1 base and the V segment lost 3 bases, leaving 0 bases of the junction unmatched. The CDR3 spells CASSLTGGQETQYF. As DNA, the CDR3 is TGTGCCAGCAGCTTGACAGGGGGCCAAGAGACCCAGTACTTC.